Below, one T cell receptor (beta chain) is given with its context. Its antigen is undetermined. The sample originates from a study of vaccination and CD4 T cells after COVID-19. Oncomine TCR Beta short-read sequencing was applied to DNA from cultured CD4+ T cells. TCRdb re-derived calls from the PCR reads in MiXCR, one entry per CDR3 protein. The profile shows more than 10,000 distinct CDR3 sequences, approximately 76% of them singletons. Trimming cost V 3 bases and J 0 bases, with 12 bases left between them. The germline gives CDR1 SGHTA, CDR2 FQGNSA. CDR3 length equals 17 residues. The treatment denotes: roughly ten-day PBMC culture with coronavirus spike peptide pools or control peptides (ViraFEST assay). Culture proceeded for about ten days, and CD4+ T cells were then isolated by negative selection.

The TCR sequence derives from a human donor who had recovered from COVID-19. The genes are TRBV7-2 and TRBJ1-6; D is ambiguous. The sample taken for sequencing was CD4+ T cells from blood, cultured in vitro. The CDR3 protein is CASSFPQASSYNSPLHF. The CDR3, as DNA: TGTGCCAGCAGCTTCCCCCAAGCGAGCTCCTATAATTCACCCCTCCACTTT.